The 30 T cell receptor beta chains presented below share a single source sample, sequenced in a study of cytomegalovirus exposure and HLA in healthy donors (dated by TCRdb to the late 2010s). Libraries came from the immunoSEQ multiplex PCR assay. For the multiplex PCR, a mixture combining 60 forward primers for TCR Vbeta segments and 13 reverse primers for TCR Jbeta segments was used. Drawn from immuneACCESS, this table holds only the in-frame rearrangements with V and J called that TCRdb kept. Clones are partly lost; checked studies trace under half to an unresolved V gene and leave the rest unexplained. In this sample the table shows about 120,000 clones, 79% of which occur a single time. 4% to 5.5% of the sample lies in the top ten. The sequencing sample was made of PBMCs. The receptors originated from a man aged 25 to 40 in good health and CMV-seropositive.

V usage is TRBV4-2 and J usage is TRBJ2-1; D is possibly TRBD1 (5 bases). Germline values: CDR1 LGHNA, CDR2 YNFKEQ. V was cut by 0 bases and J by 11 bases, with 8 bases left in between. The CDR3 loop spans 12 amino acids. The CDR3 reads CASSQDRGKQFF. The CDR3 bases are TGTGCCAGCAGCCAAGATAGGGGAAAGCAGTTCTTC.

CDR3 nucleotides: TGTGCCAGCAGAAGACAGTTCCTTGGGGACATTCAGTACTTC. Translating it yields CASRRQFLGDIQYF. The V gene is TRBV6-5, the J gene TRBJ2-4, with D possibly matching TRBD1 (5 bases). The CDR3 is made up of 14 amino acids. With 6 bases removed from V and 8 bases from J, the gap between germline ends came to 17 bases. Germline V gene lookup returns CDR1 MNHEY and CDR2 SVGAGI.

The chain combines TRBV28 with TRBJ1-5; D is uncertain. This CDR3 comprises 13 residues. CDR1 is MDHEN, CDR2 SYDVKM, per germline. The ends were cut back, 8 bases at V and 4 bases at J, with 12 bases in the middle. CDR3 loop: CASGGLLNQPQHF. CDR3 nucleotides: TGTGCCAGCGGAGGGCTCCTAAATCAGCCCCAGCATTTT.

The chain employs TRBV5-1 and TRBJ1-5; possible D gene TRBD1, 5 bases. Trimming took off 4 bases at V and 6 bases at J, with 11 bases between the two ends. Germline V gene data show CDR1 as SGHRS and CDR2 as YFSETQ. This CDR3 comprises 13 residues. The CDR3 region has the DNA TGCGCCAGCAGCGAATCGGGGGGTCAGCCCCAGCATTTT. Its translation: CASSESGGQPQHF.

This chain joins TRBV5-4 and TRBJ2-7; 7 bases are shared with TRBD1. CDR3 length: 14 residues. Germline assignment: CDR1 SGHNT and CDR2 YYREEE (reference sequence). The J segment lost 3 bases and the V segment lost 3 bases, leaving 6 bases of the junction unmatched. CDR3 DNA sequence: TGTGCCAGCAGCTCCCGGGACAGAAACTACGAGCAGTACTTC. Translated: CASSSRDRNYEQYF.

This clone was counted only a few times. In DNA form, the CDR3 reads TGTGCCAGCAGTTACTCGGTGCTAGCGGGGGGACATGAGCAGTTCTTC. Protein product: CASSYSVLAGGHEQFF. The rearrangement uses TRBV6-5 and TRBJ2-1, with TRBD2 matching over 11 bases. The junction had 6 bases not matched to a gene; V was cut back by 0 bases and J by 8 bases. This CDR3 is built from 16 residues. Germline loops: CDR1 MNHEY, CDR2 SVGAGI.

The chain joins TRBV11-2 to TRBJ2-1; 11 positions match TRBD2. Trimming at V came to 4 bases and at J to 7 bases, leaving 9 bases not matched to a gene. From germline, CDR1 is SGHAT and CDR2 FQNNGV. The CDR3 has 16 residues. The CDR3: CASSSLAGGLYNEQFF. CDR3 DNA sequence: TGTGCCAGCAGCTCGCTAGCGGGGGGCCTATATAATGAGCAGTTCTTC.

As concerns this clone: The same CDR3 is also encoded by other DNA sequences in this sample. This rearrangement joins TRBV5-1 to TRBJ1-1, with 7 bases fitting TRBD1. This CDR3 contains 14 residues. The germline CDR1 and CDR2 sequences are SGHRS and YFSETQ. Unmatched junction bases numbered 2, after V lost 2 bases and J lost 1 base. The CDR3 is CASSFEGANTEAFF. CDR3 DNA sequence: TGCGCCAGCAGCTTTGAGGGGGCGAACACTGAAGCTTTCTTT. Filled out from reference TRBV5-1 and TRBJ1-1, the complete variable domain reads KAGVTQTPRYLIKTRGQQVTLSCSPISGHRSVSWYQQTPGQGLQFLFEYFSETQRNKGNFPGRFSGRQFSNSRSEMNVSTLELGDSALYLCASSFEGANTEAFFGQGTRLTVV.

V usage is TRBV6-5 and J usage is TRBJ1-1; D uncertain. CDR3 length: 13 residues. Per germline, CDR1 MNHEY and CDR2 SVGAGI. Trimming stripped 2 bases from V and 1 base from J, with 5 bases between. The CDR3 is CASSYESNTEAFF. DNA for the CDR3: TGTGCCAGCAGTTACGAGTCGAACACTGAAGCTTTCTTT.

For the CDR3, the DNA is TGTGCCAGCAGTGCTAGCGCTTTTAGCACAGATACGCAGTATTTT. This codes for CASSASAFSTDTQYF. V is TRBV7-3 and J is TRBJ2-3, with a weak D call TRBD2 (6 bases). Germline V gives CDR1 SGHTA, CDR2 FQGTGA. V shed 6 bases and J shed 0 bases, with 13 bases lying between them. The CDR3 consists of 15 residues.

This chain links TRBV18 with TRBJ1-6; a weak D match, TRBD1 (5 bases). V lost 3 bases and J lost 8, with 14 bases in between. CDR3 size: 15 residues. CDR1 is KGHSH, CDR2 LQKENI, per germline. The CDR3 loop is CASSPTQGMDSPLHF. The CDR3, as DNA: TGTGCCAGCTCACCCACCCAGGGTATGGATTCACCCCTCCACTTT.

The chain recombines TRBV4-2 with TRBJ2-3; 8 bases are a match to TRBD2. With V trimmed by 4 bases and J by 5 bases, 8 bases remained unmatched. The germline CDR1 and CDR2 sequences are LGHNA and YNFKEQ. The CDR3 has 15 residues. The CDR3 DNA is TGTGCCAGCAGCCTCTCGGGGGGGCTGGGAGATACGCAGTATTTT. The encoded protein is CASSLSGGLGDTQYF.

The chain employs TRBV19 and TRBJ1-5; D is perhaps TRBD1 (6 bases). Germline CDR1 LNHDA, CDR2 SQIVND (reference sequence). V was cut by 3 bases and J by 7 bases, with 16 bases left in between. The CDR3 has 15 residues. The CDR3 loop is CASSMSGGRWQPQHF. The CDR3 nucleotides read TGTGCCAGTAGTATGTCCGGGGGGCGGTGGCAGCCCCAGCATTTT. Complete variable domain (other parts from reference TRBV19 and TRBJ1-5): DGGITQSPKYLFRKEGQNVTLSCEQNLNHDAMYWYRQDPGQGLRLIYYSQIVNDFQKGDIAEGYSVSREKKESFPLTVTSAQKNPTAFYLCASSMSGGRWQPQHFGDGTRLSIL.

The chain links TRBV28 to TRBJ2-6; TRBD2 is a possible D gene (7 bases). V was clipped by 6 bases and J by 8 bases, with 11 bases between them. The CDR3 is 13 amino acids. Germline CDR1 reads MDHEN; CDR2 reads SYDVKM. CDR3 in amino acids: CASRRGGTNVLTF. CDR3 DNA sequence: TGTGCCAGCAGGAGGGGGGGGACCAACGTCCTGACTTTC.

This chain uses TRBV14 with TRBJ2-7; the match to TRBD1 covers 11 bases. The CDR3 runs 14 residues. The V gene's germline CDR1 is SGHDN and CDR2 FVKESK. With 4 bases clipped from V and 5 bases from J, the junction kept 4 bases outside the gene matches. The CDR3 DNA sequence: TGTGCCAGCAGCCCCCGGACAGGGGGCCACGAGCAGTACTTC. As protein: CASSPRTGGHEQYF. Drawing the rest from reference TRBV14 and TRBJ2-7, the complete variable domain is EAGVTQFPSHSVIEKGQTVTLRCDPISGHDNLYWYRRVMGKEIKFLLHFVKESKQDESGMPNNRFLAERTGGTYSTLKVQPAELEDSGVYFCASSPRTGGHEQYFGPGTRLTVT.

The chain employs TRBV6-1 and TRBJ1-2; 10 positions agree with TRBD1. The CDR3 consists of 13 residues. The germline V gene has CDR1 MNHNS and CDR2 SASEGT. With V trimmed by 3 bases and J by 13 bases, 8 bases remained unmatched. CDR3 in amino acids: CASSEMTGGAGTF. CDR3 nucleotide sequence: TGTGCCAGCAGTGAGATGACAGGGGGCGCAGGCACCTTC.

The chain links TRBV7-3 to TRBJ2-7, with 7 bases that match TRBD2. CDR1 and CDR2 (germline): SGHTA, FQGTGA. This CDR3 spans 17 amino acids. Trimming cost V 1 base and J 0 bases; bases outside gene matches: 9. DNA for the CDR3: TGTGCCAGCAGCTTAATTAGATGGGCTAGCGGCTCCTACGAGCAGTACTTC. It codes for CASSLIRWASGSYEQYF.

The CDR3 DNA sequence: TGTGCCAGCAGCGCAAGACAGGCCTCGATCCAAGAGACCCAGTACTTC. Protein: CASSARQASIQETQYF. The chain couples TRBV7-6 to TRBJ2-5; the D gene is possibly TRBD1 (6 bases). V dropped 5 bases and J dropped 1 base, with 17 bases sitting between them. CDR1 is SGHVS and CDR2 is FNYEAQ in the germline V gene. This CDR3 is built from 16 residues.

The chain is built from TRBV6-1 and TRBJ2-5; 8 bases fit TRBD1. The junction had 6 bases not matched to a gene; V was cut back by 4 bases and J by 2 bases. The V gene's germline CDR1 is MNHNS and CDR2 SASEGT. The CDR3 loop spans 15 amino acids. CDR3 nucleotide sequence: TGTGCCAGCAGTGCCAGGGGGCGCGGACAAGAGACCCAGTACTTC. Translated, it gives CASSARGRGQETQYF.

J is TRBJ1-1 and V is TRBV9, with 7 nucleotides matching TRBD1. Germline V gene sequence: CDR1 SGDLS, CDR2 YYNGEE. This CDR3 is 14 amino acids long. J gave up 2 bases and V 4 bases, and 5 bases lay outside the gene matches. The CDR3 DNA reads TGTGCCAGCAGCACGGGGACAGCAAACACTGAAGCTTTCTTT. This encodes CASSTGTANTEAFF.

Note on this clone: Mismatch with germline at one junction end may stem from a read error. The J gene is TRBJ1-1, the V gene TRBV20-1; 8 bases map to TRBD1. This CDR3 has 10 amino acids. CDR1 is DFQATT and CDR2 is SNEGSKA in the germline V gene (reference sequence). This CDR3 is CSARAPQGAF. In nucleotides, the CDR3 is TGCAGTGCTAGAGCCCCCCAGGGGGCCTTT.

The chain recombines TRBV30 with TRBJ2-7; 12 positions match TRBD1. Germline V CDR1 and CDR2: GTSNPN, SVGIG (reference sequence). V dropped 5 bases and J dropped 5; count of bases not matched to a gene: 4. The CDR3 consists of 13 residues. CDR3 sequence reads: CAWAGTGGNEQYF. The CDR3 coding sequence is TGTGCCTGGGCCGGGACAGGGGGCAACGAGCAGTACTTC. Together with reference TRBV30 and TRBJ2-7, the CDR3 gives the full variable domain: SQTIHQWPATLVQPVGSPLSLECTVEGTSNPNLYWYRQAAGRGLQLLFYSVGIGQISSEVPQNLSASRPQDRQFILSSKKLLLSDSGFYLCAWAGTGGNEQYFGPGTRLTVT.

The rearrangement joins TRBV9 to TRBJ1-2; D is undetermined. The V and J ends lost 0 bases and 8 bases respectively, with 11 bases between them. Germline V CDR1 and CDR2: SGDLS, YYNGEE. CDR3 size: 13 residues. The CDR3 DNA reads as TGTGCCAGCAGCGTAGCCGAGGGAACCGGCTACACCTTC. Translated, it gives CASSVAEGTGYTF.

In its sample, this clone was seen a few times. The rearrangement links TRBV7-2 to TRBJ2-2; tentative D call: TRBD1 (5 bases). This CDR3 contains 14 residues. Trimming removed 8 bases at V and 2 bases at J, with 12 bases between. CDR1 and CDR2 (germline): SGHTA, FQGNSA. CDR3 loop: CASVRGSNTGELFF. Written as DNA, the CDR3 is TGTGCCAGCGTAAGGGGATCAAACACCGGGGAGCTGTTTTTT.

CDR3 region: CASSLEYPVREQFF. DNA for the CDR3: TGTGCCAGCAGCTTAGAGTATCCCGTTAGAGAGCAGTTCTTC. The J gene is TRBJ2-1, the V gene TRBV7-2; D gene uncertain. The CDR3 has 14 amino acids. CDR1 and CDR2 from the germline V gene are SGHTA and FQGNSA. Trimming shortened V by 1 base and J by 10 bases, and 14 bases separated the two germline ends.

This clone has only a few counts. This chain uses TRBV4-2 with TRBJ2-7; 7 nucleotides match TRBD2. After removal of 0 bases from V and 4 bases from J, the junction contained 15 bases not matched to a gene. Germline CDR1 is LGHNA and CDR2 is YNFKEQ. The CDR3 is made up of 18 amino acids. CDR3 amino acids: CASSQDKDGLAAYYEQYF. The CDR3 DNA reads as TGTGCCAGCAGCCAAGATAAGGACGGGCTAGCGGCATATTACGAGCAGTACTTC.

The chain employs TRBV7-9 and TRBJ2-7, with D maybe TRBD1 (6 bases). The germline V gene has CDR1 SEHNR and CDR2 FQNEAQ (reference sequence). V was trimmed by 5 bases and J by 10 bases, leaving 18 bases between them. The CDR3 runs to 13 residues. The CDR3 bases are TGTGCCAGCAGCCCAAGCACAGGGCAGGGACAGTACTTC. This codes for CASSPSTGQGQYF.

J is TRBJ1-1 and V is TRBV7-9; D is ambiguous. The CDR3 length is 15 residues. The germline V gene has CDR1 SEHNR and CDR2 FQNEAQ (reference sequence). V shed 5 bases and J shed 1 base, with 14 bases lying between them. DNA for the CDR3: TGTGCCAGCAGCACGGCTGGACGGGGGAACACTGAAGCTTTCTTT. Translating gives CASSTAGRGNTEAFF.

The chain carries TRBV2 and TRBJ2-4; TRBD2 matches at 7 bases. Germline-derived CDR1 and CDR2 are SNHLY and FYNNEI. This CDR3 region has 12 residues. Trimming removed 2 bases from V and 8 bases from J; junction bases left unmatched: 0. The CDR3: CASSELADIQYF. DNA for the CDR3: TGTGCCAGCAGTGAACTAGCGGACATTCAGTACTTC.

This clone was seen more than once but under ten times. This chain joins TRBV7-2 and TRBJ1-2, with D possibly being TRBD1 (6 bases). This CDR3 has 14 amino acids. CDR1 and CDR2 (germline): SGHTA, FQGNSA. The germline V and J ends were trimmed by 2 bases and 4 bases, with 11 bases remaining between them. The CDR3 DNA reads TGTGCCAGCAGCTTAAACAGGGAGGGCTATGGCTACACCTTC. Amino acid sequence: CASSLNREGYGYTF.